One sample yielded the 14 T cell receptor beta chains listed below, sequenced in a study of CD8 T cells in Susac syndrome. With random hexamers, reverse transcription was performed on roughly 0.5 to 1 ug of RNA. Via MiXCR, TCRdb re-called the immunoSEQ multiplex PCR reads, giving one row per CDR3 protein. The sample has 150,000 to 190,000 distinct CDR3 sequences, around 95% seen once; the top ten hold about 0.15%. The sample was CD8+ T cells from PBMCs. Receptors were obtained from a human donor with multiple sclerosis.

The chain has TRBV30 and TRBJ2-1, with TRBD2 matching over 7 bases. V shed 8 bases and J 7 bases; nucleotides not matched to a gene: 11. The V gene's germline CDR1 is GTSNPN and CDR2 SVGIG (reference sequence). The CDR3 covers 13 residues. CDR3 amino acids: CATASGVTNEQFF. CDR3 nucleotide sequence: TGTGCCACAGCGAGCGGGGTGACAAATGAGCAGTTCTTC.

CDR3 nucleotide sequence: TGTGCCAGCAGTCCCCGGGACAGGAGATTTAACTATGGCTACACCTTC. Translating gives CASSPRDRRFNYGYTF. The chain employs TRBV6-1 and TRBJ1-2; 8 bases agree with TRBD1. The trim removed 5 bases at V and 1 base at J, leaving 9 bases unmatched. This CDR3 has 16 residues. CDR1 is MNHNS, CDR2 SASEGT, per germline.

J is TRBJ2-1 and V is TRBV24-1; 8 bases are a match to TRBD2. Germline V gives CDR1 KGHDR, CDR2 SFDVKD. Losses at the gene ends were 4 bases for V and 8 bases for J; bases not matched to a gene: 9. This CDR3 spans 15 amino acids. This CDR3 reads CATSEGLGWADEQFF. The CDR3 DNA sequence: TGTGCCACCAGTGAGGGACTAGGGTGGGCGGATGAGCAGTTCTTC.

The genes are TRBV29-1 and TRBJ2-5; possibly TRBD1 for D (6 bases). Germline V lookup: CDR1 SQVTM, CDR2 ANQGSEA. The CDR3 spans 15 residues. V was shortened by 0 bases and J by 0 bases, with 11 bases between the two germline ends. The CDR3, as DNA: TGCAGCGTTGAAGACTTAGGACAGTACCAAGAGACCCAGTACTTC. It encodes CSVEDLGQYQETQYF.

In DNA form, the CDR3 reads TGTGCCAGCAGATTCGGACAGCAAGAGACCCAGTACTTC. As protein: CASRFGQQETQYF. V usage is TRBV7-3 and J usage is TRBJ2-5, with D perhaps matching TRBD1 (6 bases). The ends were cut back, 6 bases at V and 2 bases at J, with 10 bases in the middle. Germline-derived CDR1 and CDR2 are SGHTA and FQGTGA. The CDR3 is 13 residues long.

This chain links TRBV6-5 with TRBJ2-1; D could derive from TRBD1 or TRBD2 (6 bases each). From germline, CDR1 is MNHEY and CDR2 SVGAGI. Deletions cut 2 bases from V and 9 bases from J, with 14 bases between. The CDR3 is made up of 14 amino acids. The CDR3 sequence: CASSYENEGGEQFF. The CDR3 DNA sequence: TGTGCCAGCAGTTACGAAAATGAGGGGGGTGAGCAGTTCTTC.

V is TRBV9 and J is TRBJ2-7; unclear D gene. Per the germline V gene, CDR1 is SGDLS and CDR2 is YYNGEE. The CDR3 has 14 residues. With 2 bases removed from V and 1 base from J, the gap between germline ends came to 10 bases. CDR3 amino acids: CASSVAVDSYEQYF. CDR3 coding DNA: TGTGCCAGCAGCGTGGCAGTTGATTCCTACGAGCAGTACTTC.

The V call is TRBV27, the J call TRBJ1-2; D is unresolved. Germline loops: CDR1 MNHEY, CDR2 SMNVEV (reference sequence). The CDR3 is 16 amino acids. Deletions cut 4 bases from V and 8 bases from J, with 23 bases between. As DNA, the CDR3 is TGTGCCAGCAGTTCCCATTTCGGCAGCCAAGTTGACGGCTACACCTTC. Residues: CASSSHFGSQVDGYTF.

The CDR3 sequence: CASSYQGDIQYV. The CDR3 DNA reads as TGTGCCAGCAGTTACCAGGGGGACATACAGTACGTC. The chain employs TRBV6-2 or TRBV6-3 and TRBJ2-7, with TRBD1 identical over 7 bases. This CDR3 comprises 12 residues. Trimming took 2 bases from V and 10 from J; bases not matched to a gene: 5. CDR1 and CDR2 (germline): MNHEY, SVGEGT.

The rearrangement links TRBV9 to TRBJ2-1; D perhaps matches TRBD2 (7 bases). Germline V gives CDR1 SGDLS, CDR2 YYNGEE. V was trimmed by 0 bases and J by 7 bases, leaving 11 bases between them. The CDR3 totals 14 residues. The CDR3: CASSVEGGANEQFF. CDR3 DNA: TGTGCCAGCAGCGTAGAAGGGGGGGCAAATGAGCAGTTCTTC.

The chain combines TRBV4-1 with TRBJ2-2; possibly TRBD2 for D (6 bases). V shed 3 bases and J shed 1 base, with 12 bases lying between them. The CDR3 extends over 16 amino acids. CDR1 MGHRA and CDR2 YSYEKL come from the germline V gene. Written as DNA, the CDR3 is TGCGCCAGCAGCCAGGGCCCAGCGGGGAACACCGGGGAGCTGTTTTTT. This sequence encodes CASSQGPAGNTGELFF.

The CDR3 DNA follows: TGTGCCAGCAGTTACTCTTTCGTGGCAGGTGGCAATCAGCCCCAGCATTTT. It yields the protein CASSYSFVAGGNQPQHF. This chain links TRBV6-5 with TRBJ1-5; D unresolved. The CDR3 is 17 residues long. V was pared by 0 bases and J by 2 bases, with 14 bases between. Germline-derived CDR1 and CDR2 are MNHEY and SVGAGI.

This clonotype was detected once. This sequence joins TRBV6-5 and TRBJ1-6; 10 nucleotides line up with TRBD1. The germline gives CDR1 MNHEY, CDR2 SVGAGI. The CDR3 contains 14 residues. The J segment lost 9 bases and the V segment lost 7 bases, leaving 6 bases of the junction unmatched. This CDR3 is CASTPGTGVSPLHF. CDR3 nucleotide sequence: TGTGCCAGCACCCCGGGGACAGGGGTTTCACCCCTCCACTTT.

V and J are TRBV9 and TRBJ1-5, with 7 positions matching TRBD1. CDR3 length: 14 amino acids. The trim removed 4 bases at V and 8 bases at J, leaving 9 bases unmatched. Germline V gene sequence: CDR1 SGDLS, CDR2 YYNGEE. Written as DNA, the CDR3 is TGTGCCAGCAGCCCTAGGGGGCTTGGAGAGCCCCAGCATTTT. It translates to CASSPRGLGEPQHF.